The rows below give T cell receptor beta chains drawn from one sample of a study of T cells in Graves' hyperthyroidism and ophthalmopathy. TCRdb independently ran MiXCR on the multiplex PCR reads; one entry per CDR3 protein. The data contain roughly 510,000 distinct CDR3 sequences, 40% to 55% of them singletons. Sequencing used peripheral blood or thyroid tissue (not recorded which). These receptors were collected from an adult woman with Graves' disease, either hyperthyroidism or ophthalmopathy (not recorded which). CDR3s include the opening cysteine and the closing phenylalanine or tryptophan. D genes are given only for firm matches. Clone size is stated in some rows and not others, as once, few, many or a class when expanded.

D gene	clone size	V gene	J gene	CDR3 protein	CDR3 DNA
TRBD1	few	TRBV10-3	TRBJ1-1	CAIRQGVMNTEAFF	TGTGCCATCAGACAGGGGGTCATGAACACTGAAGCTTTCTTT
TRBD1	many	TRBV4-3	TRBJ1-3	CASKPGQGTGNTIYF	TGCGCCAGCAAACCGGGACAGGGTACCGGAAACACCATATATTTT
-	-	TRBV24-1	TRBJ2-5	CAWSVPRIGGTTQETQYF	TGTGCCTGGAGTGTACCCCGTATAGGGGGTACGACCCAAGAGACCCAGTACTTC
-	-	TRBV2	TRBJ2-5	CASSEGAGF	TGTGCCAGCAGTGAAGGGGCAGGGTTC
-	many	TRBV24-1	TRBJ2-5	CATMNPAEETQYF	TGTGCCACCATGAACCCGGCGGAGGAGACCCAGTACTTC
-	-	TRBV7-2	TRBJ2-7	CASSPDRDGRAYEQYF	TGTGCCAGCAGCCCGGACAGGGACGGGAGGGCCTACGAGCAGTACTTC
TRBD1	-	TRBV29-1	TRBJ1-1	CSVHRQGAVTEAFF	TGCAGCGTTCATCGACAGGGGGCAGTCACTGAAGCTTTCTTT
-	many	TRBV2	TRBJ2-6	CASSGSNVLTF	TGTGCCAGCAGTGGCAGCAACGTCCTGACTTTC
TRBD1	-	TRBV29-1	TRBJ1-2	CSVQGASYGYTF	TGCAGCGTGCAGGGGGCAAGCTATGGCTACACCTTC
-	-	TRBV5-1	TRBJ1-1	CASSLNVLGTEAFF	TGTGCCAGCAGCTTAAACGTCCTGGGCACTGAAGCTTTCTTT
TRBD1	many	TRBV4-3	TRBJ1-4	CASSHDRGREKLFF	TGCGCCAGCAGCCACGACAGGGGACGTGAAAAACTGTTTTTT
-	many	TRBV6-6	TRBJ1-5	CASNRVGSNQPQHF	TGTGCCAGCAACCGCGTGGGCAGCAATCAGCCCCAGCATTTT
TRBD1	many	TRBV2	TRBJ1-1	CARQGDTEAFF	TGTGCACGACAGGGAGACACTGAAGCTTTCTTT
TRBD2	-	TRBV10-1	TRBJ2-7	CASRPGLENEQYF	TGCGCCAGCAGACCGGGACTAGAAAACGAGCAGTACTTC
-	-	TRBV7-9	TRBJ1-3	CASSSSGTDSGNTIYF	TGTGCCAGCAGCTCATCCGGGACCGATTCTGGAAACACCATATATTTT
-	-	TRBV29-1	TRBJ1-2	CSVEGDDYGYTF	TGCAGCGTTGAAGGGGATGATTATGGCTACACCTTC
TRBD1	-	TRBV7-2	TRBJ2-3	CASQFSTGSPDTQYF	TGTGCCAGTCAATTCTCGACAGGGAGCCCCGATACGCAGTATTTT
-	-	TRBV5-1	TRBJ2-7	CASSSGTDYYEQYF	TGCGCCAGCAGTTCCGGGACGGACTACTACGAGCAGTACTTC
-	few	TRBV10-3	TRBJ2-5	CAISGTPQETQYF	TGTGCCATCAGTGGGACCCCTCAAGAGACCCAGTACTTC
-	many	TRBV11-3	TRBJ1-6	CASSLDQGSPLHF	TGTGCCAGCAGCTTAGATCAGGGCTCACCCCTCCACTTT
TRBD2	many	TRBV7-2	TRBJ2-7	CASSLEASGRYEQYF	TGTGCCAGCAGCTTAGAGGCTAGCGGGAGGTACGAGCAGTACTTC
TRBD1	-	TRBV7-9	TRBJ1-4	CASSLGTGWEKLFF	TGTGCCAGCAGCTTAGGGACAGGGTGGGAAAAACTGTTTTTT
-	many	TRBV15	TRBJ1-2	CATSRGTGSALYGYTF	TGTGCCACCAGCAGGGGTACGGGTTCCGCGCTCTATGGCTACACCTTC
-	many	TRBV20-1	TRBJ1-1	CSAVGNKAFF	TGCAGTGCAGTCGGGAACAAAGCTTTCTTT
-	-	TRBV5-1	TRBJ1-2	CASSLSADYGYTF	TGCGCCAGCAGCTTGTCTGCTGACTATGGCTACACCTTC
TRBD2	-	TRBV5-5	TRBJ2-2	CASSSRDGGRAGELFF	TGTGCCAGCAGCTCCCGGGATGGTGGGAGGGCCGGAGAGCTGTTTTTT
TRBD2	few	TRBV6-2/TRBV6-3	TRBJ2-7	CASSTGLAGGIYEQYF	TGTGCCAGCAGCACCGGACTAGCGGGAGGTATCTACGAGCAGTACTTC
-	few	TRBV7-9	TRBJ2-7	CASSLDVAYEQYF	TGTGCCAGCAGCTTGGACGTAGCCTACGAGCAGTACTTC
-	many	TRBV3-1	TRBJ2-5	CASSRRLDRETQYF	TGTGCCAGCAGCCGTCGACTAGATCGTGAGACCCAGTACTTC
-	-	TRBV10-2	TRBJ2-2	CASRQGGAGELFF	TGCGCCAGCAGACAGGGAGGGGCCGGGGAGCTGTTTTTT
-	-	TRBV29-1	TRBJ2-7	CSLASSNQHEQYF	TGCAGCTTAGCGTCCTCGAACCAACACGAGCAGTACTTC
-	few	TRBV2	TRBJ2-5	CASSLVQGMVQYF	TGTGCCAGCAGCTTAGTCCAGGGGATGGTGCAGTACTTC
-	-	TRBV4-1	TRBJ1-5	CASSQFYGQPQHF	TGCGCCAGCAGCCAATTTTACGGTCAGCCCCAGCATTTT
-	-	TRBV7-9	TRBJ1-1	CASSTRSGKAFF	TGTGCCAGCAGCACAAGGTCGGGAAAAGCTTTCTTT
-	few	TRBV18	TRBJ1-1	CASSPWTDMNTEAFF	TGTGCCAGCTCACCCTGGACAGATATGAACACTGAAGCTTTCTTT
-	-	TRBV7-8	TRBJ2-3	CAWSVSQSTQYF	TGTGCCTGGAGTGTAAGCCAGAGTACGCAGTATTTT
-	few	TRBV2	TRBJ1-1	CASSELRAPAAFF	TGTGCCAGCAGTGAGTTGAGGGCACCGGCGGCTTTCTTT
-	once	TRBV10-2	TRBJ1-2	CASCYPDYGYTF	TGTGCCAGCTGCTATCCGGATTATGGCTACACCTTC
-	-	TRBV10-2	TRBJ1-3	CASARLDTIYF	TGCGCCAGCGCTCGGTTGGACACCATATATTTT
-	many	TRBV20-1	TRBJ1-1	CSARYLGGNTEAFF	TGCAGTGCTCGCTATCTAGGGGGGAACACTGAAGCTTTCTTT
TRBD1	-	TRBV19	TRBJ1-2	CASTLTGFNYGYTF	TGTGCCAGTACCCTGACAGGGTTTAACTATGGCTACACCTTC
-	few	TRBV5-1	TRBJ2-2	CASSSSQGGTGELFF	TGCGCCAGCAGCTCGAGCCAGGGGGGCACCGGGGAGCTGTTTTTT
-	many	TRBV11-1	TRBJ2-7	CASSYRPLILQYF	TGTGCCAGCAGCTACCGGCCCTTAATTCTCCAGTACTTC
-	many	TRBV7-2	TRBJ1-5	CASSLEGRRLQPQHF	TGTGCCAGCAGCTTAGAAGGAAGACGGCTTCAGCCCCAGCATTTT
-	few	TRBV7-6	TRBJ1-5	CASSLGYREAENQPQHF	TGTGCCAGCAGCTTAGGATACAGGGAGGCGGAAAATCAGCCCCAGCATTTT
-	-	TRBV6-1	TRBJ2-7	CASSEDLRRFPHF	TGTGCCAGCAGTGAGGATCTACGACGGTTTCCCCACTTC
TRBD1	once	TRBV12-3/TRBV12-4	TRBJ2-5	CASNTNRDSNQPQYF	TGTGCCAGCAACACAAACCGGGACAGTAATCAGCCCCAGTACTTC
-	-	TRBV12-3/TRBV12-4	TRBJ2-2	CASSLAGSGMLDTGELFF	TGTGCCAGCAGTTTAGCCGGGAGCGGCATGTTAGACACCGGGGAGCTGTTTTTT
-	-	TRBV10-3	TRBJ2-5	CAISERGGDF	TGTGCCATCAGTGAACGAGGAGGCGACTTC
-	-	TRBV2	TRBJ1-2	CASIAENGIGYTF	TGTGCCAGCATAGCCGAGAACGGTATCGGCTACACCTTC